What follows describes a single T cell receptor (beta chain). These data come from a study of human thymus T cells. Sequenced by immunoSEQ multiplex PCR; TCRdb stores in-frame clones only, minus some. Of 40,000 to 45,000 clones listed, approximately 95% are singletons. Sequencing input: blood. This sequence was found in a boy younger than two with a congenital heart defect but otherwise immunologically healthy.

CDR3 in DNA: TGCGCCAGCGGCCGTCAGGGCGCTAGCAATCAGCCCCAGCATTTT. Its protein is CASGRQGASNQPQHF. The V and J genes are TRBV10-1 and TRBJ1-5, with TRBD1 as a possible D gene (5 bases). From germline, CDR1 is WNHNN and CDR2 SYGVQD (reference sequence). Trimming cost V 8 bases and J 0 bases, with 14 bases left between them. There are 15 residues in the CDR3.